The 20 T cell receptor beta chains in this list originate from one sample, sequenced in a study of T-cell memory formation after mild COVID-19 (dated by TCRdb to about 2021). Library generation was performed with 5' RACE. Sequenced using an Illumina NovaSeq 6000. Clones were called with MiXCR by TCRdb after fastp trimmed the public reads at Q25, and only in-frame beta chains were retained. Rows with a matching CDR3 protein are joined into one entry that keeps the most common DNA and genes. The sample includes some 130,000 distinct CDR3 sequences, with about 17% observed a single time. The biggest ten clones account for about 15% of the sample. Specimen: PBMCs or a T cell subset sorted from them (not recorded which). The receptors derive from an adult woman who had mild COVID-19 (a few samples of this study predate the infection). The sample titles of this study are shuffled in the database, so cell type and time point are left out; the donor was told from shared clones.

The V gene is TRBV6-5, the J gene TRBJ1-2; TRBD1 aligns across 10 bases. Germline V CDR1 and CDR2: MNHEY, SVGAGI. The V and J ends lost 2 bases and 2 bases, in that order; junction bases with no gene match: 5. The CDR3 sequence is 16 residues long. CDR3 DNA sequence: TGTGCCAGCAGTTACCCCAAGGGACAGGGGAACTATGGCTACACCTTC. Amino acids: CASSYPKGQGNYGYTF.

The CDR3 DNA reads TGTGCCTGGAGTGTACTCCCTCCCGGGTCCTATAATTCACCCCTCCACTTT. As protein: CAWSVLPPGSYNSPLHF. The chain links TRBV30 to TRBJ1-6; no definite D call. Germline-derived CDR1 and CDR2 are GTSNPN and SVGIG (reference sequence). Trimming shortened V by 0 bases and J by 1 base, and 13 bases separated the two germline ends. This CDR3 spans 17 amino acids.

A few counts support this clonotype. The chain joins TRBV10-3 to TRBJ2-7; TRBD1 or TRBD2 may be the D gene (6 bases each). CDR3 length: 15 residues. Per the germline V gene, CDR1 is ENHRY and CDR2 is SYGVKD. Trimming left V 3 bases short and J 3 bases short, with 15 bases between. CDR3 in DNA: TGTGCCATCAGTGATTCTGGGGAGGACAGCTACGAGCAGTACTTC. This sequence encodes CAISDSGEDSYEQYF.

The chain carries TRBV11-2 and TRBJ2-7; 9 bases are a match to TRBD2. Trimming removed 0 bases from V and 4 bases from J; junction bases left unmatched: 7. The CDR3 sequence is 16 residues long. Germline V lookup: CDR1 SGHAT, CDR2 FQNNGV. The CDR3 loop is CASSLDGRAGGYEQYF. DNA for the CDR3: TGTGCCAGCAGCTTAGATGGTCGAGCGGGGGGTTACGAGCAGTACTTC. The full variable domain, in which reference TRBV11-2 and TRBJ2-7 provide the parts outside the CDR3, is EAGVAQSPRYKIIEKRQSVAFWCNPISGHATLYWYQQILGQGPKLLIQFQNNGVVDDSQLPKDRFSAERLKGVDSTLKIQPAKLEDSAVYLCASSLDGRAGGYEQYFGPGTRLTVT.

In this sample, this clonotype turned up a few times. This chain joins TRBV6-5 and TRBJ1-1, with 7 bases fitting TRBD1. The germline V gene encodes CDR1 MNHEY and CDR2 SVGAGI. This CDR3 is built from 12 residues. Trimming cost V 5 bases and J 7 bases; bases outside gene matches: 4. The CDR3 sequence is CASSRQGREAFF. In DNA form, the CDR3 reads TGTGCCAGCAGTAGACAGGGCCGTGAAGCTTTCTTT.

As DNA, the CDR3 is TGTGCCAGCAGCCCTGGGACAGGACTGAGAATTTCCTACGAGCAGTACTTC. Amino acid sequence: CASSPGTGLRISYEQYF. The V call is TRBV7-9, the J call TRBJ2-7; 8 nucleotides line up with TRBD1. Germline CDR1 is SEHNR and CDR2 is FQNEAQ (reference sequence). CDR3 length equals 17 residues. V gave up 5 bases and J gave up 1 base; unmatched junction bases: 13. Full variable domain (missing parts from reference TRBV7-9 and TRBJ2-7): DTGVSQNPRHKITKRGQNVTFRCDPISEHNRLYWYRQTLGQGPEFLTYFQNEAQLEKSRLLSDRFSAERPKGSFSTLEIQRTEQGDSAMYLCASSPGTGLRISYEQYFGPGTRLTVT.

The chain recombines TRBV5-1 with TRBJ1-1, with no clear D. The V and J ends lost 1 base and 3 bases respectively, with 13 bases between them. The CDR3 is made up of 15 amino acids. The germline V gene has CDR1 SGHRS and CDR2 YFSETQ. CDR3 in DNA: TGCGCCAGCAGCTTGTTCGGGCCCGGTGACACTGAAGCTTTCTTT. Translating gives CASSLFGPGDTEAFF. Based on the CDR3 plus reference TRBV5-1 and TRBJ1-1, the full variable domain is KAGVTQTPRYLIKTRGQQVTLSCSPISGHRSVSWYQQTPGQGLQFLFEYFSETQRNKGNFPGRFSGRQFSNSRSEMNVSTLELGDSALYLCASSLFGPGDTEAFFGQGTRLTVV.

This clonotype was counted ten times or more. This rearrangement joins TRBV29-1 to TRBJ2-5, with D maybe TRBD1 (6 bases). The V end lost 4 bases, the J end lost 5 bases, and 11 bases lay between the germline ends. The V gene's germline CDR1 is SQVTM and CDR2 ANQGSEA. This CDR3 region has 12 residues. Here the CDR3 reads CSVVWQGETQYF. For the CDR3, the DNA is TGCAGCGTTGTCTGGCAGGGGGAGACCCAGTACTTC.

This clonotype occurred a few times. The chain joins TRBV24-1 to TRBJ2-1, with TRBD1 matching 8 bases. The CDR3 is 16 residues long. J lost 3 bases, V lost 4 bases, and 7 bases had no gene match. From germline, CDR1 is KGHDR and CDR2 SFDVKD. The DNA for the CDR3 is TGTGCCACCAGTGACGCAGGGGGCTCAGGCTACAATGAGCAGTTCTTC. Translated: CATSDAGGSGYNEQFF.

The CDR3: CATSRESGLYNEQFF. DNA of the CDR3: TGTGCCACCAGCAGAGAGTCGGGACTATACAATGAGCAGTTCTTC. V gene TRBV15 combines with J gene TRBJ2-1; 7 bases align to TRBD2. Germline V gene lookup returns CDR1 LNHNV and CDR2 YYDKDF (reference sequence). V dropped 0 bases and J dropped 4; count of bases not matched to a gene: 3. The CDR3 is 15 amino acids. Full variable domain (rest looked up from reference TRBV15 and TRBJ2-1): DAMVIQNPRYQVTQFGKPVTLSCSQTLNHNVMYWYQQKSSQAPKLLFHYYDKDFNNEADTPDNFQSRRPNTSFCFLDIRSPGLGDTAMYLCATSRESGLYNEQFFGPGTRLTVL.

In this sample, this clonotype turned up a few times. The V call is TRBV6-5, the J call TRBJ2-7; D ambiguous. CDR1 is MNHEY, CDR2 SVGAGI, per germline. Between the trimmed V and J ends, which lost 0 bases and 2 bases, there was a span of 11 bases. The CDR3 spans 15 residues. CDR3 region: CASSYSVFDAYEQYF. DNA of the CDR3: TGTGCCAGCAGTTACTCGGTCTTCGACGCCTACGAGCAGTACTTC.

The genes are TRBV19 and TRBJ1-2; the D is unclear. The CDR3 spans 12 residues. Trimming stripped 1 base from V and 6 bases from J, with 6 bases between. The germline V gene has CDR1 LNHDA and CDR2 SQIVND (reference sequence). In nucleotides, the CDR3 is TGTGCCAGTAGTATAGGATCGGATGGCTACACCTTC. This codes for CASSIGSDGYTF.

The V and J genes are TRBV27 and TRBJ2-7, with D hard to call. Looked up from germline, CDR1 is MNHEY and CDR2 is SMNVEV (reference sequence). Deletions cut 5 bases from V and 4 bases from J, with 12 bases between. CDR3 length: 13 amino acids. The CDR3 region has the DNA TGTGCCAGCAGTCCCCACACACAGTACGAGCAGTACTTC. Protein product: CASSPHTQYEQYF.

V gene TRBV24-1 combines with J gene TRBJ2-5, with a tentative D call TRBD1 (5 bases). Per germline, CDR1 KGHDR and CDR2 SFDVKD. The CDR3 has 13 amino acids. V was trimmed by 5 bases and J by 5 bases, leaving 11 bases between them. DNA of the CDR3: TGTGCCACCAGTGGCAGGGAATGGGAGACCCAGTACTTC. Translation gives CATSGREWETQYF.

The V call is TRBV6-8, the J call TRBJ2-1; D is undetermined. Germline CDR1 reads MNHGY; CDR2 reads SAAAGT. The CDR3 consists of 11 residues. V dropped 7 bases and J dropped 9 bases, with 10 bases sitting between them. In DNA form, the CDR3 reads TGTGCCAGCAATGTCTTTGGTGAGCAGTTCTTC. Translating it yields CASNVFGEQFF.

A few counts support this clonotype. This sequence joins TRBV11-2 and TRBJ2-7; 8 bases align to TRBD2. V trimming: 5 bases; J trimming: 0 bases; junction bases outside the gene matches: 15. This CDR3 is 18 amino acids long. Per germline, CDR1 SGHAT and CDR2 FQNNGV. This CDR3 is CASSPIERERGSSYEQYF. CDR3 sequence (DNA): TGTGCCAGCAGCCCGATCGAAAGGGAGCGGGGGAGCTCCTACGAGCAGTACTTC.

The chain is built from TRBV15 and TRBJ2-7; possible D gene TRBD2, 6 bases. The CDR3 has 14 amino acids. Deletions cut 0 bases from V and 4 bases from J, with 10 bases between. Germline V lookup: CDR1 LNHNV, CDR2 YYDKDF (reference sequence). For the CDR3, the DNA is TGTGCCACCAGCAGAGAGGGTGGACTATACGAGCAGTACTTC. It codes for CATSREGGLYEQYF.

This clonotype was seen more than once but under ten times. This chain links TRBV12-3 or TRBV12-4 with TRBJ2-2; 7 bases are shared with TRBD1. Trimming at V came to 3 bases and at J to 4 bases, leaving 2 bases not matched to a gene. The CDR3 has 14 residues. CDR3 nucleotides: TGTGCCAGCAGTTTTGACAGGGTCACCGGGGAGCTGTTTTTT. Amino acid sequence: CASSFDRVTGELFF.

V is TRBV20-1 and J is TRBJ2-7, with D possibly TRBD1 on 5 matching bases. CDR3 length equals 14 residues. Trimming removed 6 bases from V and 3 bases from J, with 18 bases in between. CDR1 and CDR2 from the germline V gene are DFQATT and SNEGSKA (reference sequence). CDR3 bases: TGCAGTGCCTATACGGGCCAGGGTGGCTACGAGCAGTACTTC. This codes for CSAYTGQGGYEQYF.

This chain connects TRBV20-1 to TRBJ1-4; 9 positions match TRBD1. After removal of 1 base from V and 7 bases from J, the junction contained 4 bases not matched to a gene. In germline, CDR1 is DFQATT, CDR2 SNEGSKA (reference sequence). The CDR3 covers 14 residues. In DNA, the CDR3 is TGCAGTGCTAGAGGTCGACAGGGGGGTGAAAAACTGTTTTTT. It codes for CSARGRQGGEKLFF.